Listed below are T cell receptor beta chains from one sample, sequenced in a study of patients and donors after allogeneic stem cell transplantation. TCRdb called the RT-PCR reads again in MiXCR, with one record for every CDR3 protein. The repertoire has 400,000 to 500,000 distinct CDR3 sequences, 16% of them found once; the top ten carry less than 8%. The sequenced material came from blood, either unsorted or a sorted T cell fraction (not recorded which). The receptors were gathered from a human donor who was either an allogeneic HSCT recipient or a stem cell or donor lymphocyte infusion donor (not recorded which). It is not recorded whose cells these are; they may come from a transplant donor. Both conserved end residues are part of each CDR3. Each record gives: clone size, J gene, D gene, V gene, CDR3 length, CDR3 protein, CDR3 DNA. The D gene is left open where the match is weak. Rows may omit the clone size; those that give it use once, few, many or a size class.

NA	TRBJ1-1	TRBD1	TRBV5-5	14	CASSRGQGVREAFF	TGTGCCAGCAGCCGGGGACAGGGGGTGCGTGAAGCTTTCTTT
few	TRBJ2-1	TRBD2	TRBV25-1	16	CASSEPGTSGSNEQFF	TGTGCCAGCAGTGAACCCGGTACTAGCGGGAGCAATGAGCAGTTCTTC
NA	TRBJ1-1	NA	TRBV2	13	CASRLQGGAEAFF	TGTGCCAGCCGACTACAGGGAGGCGCTGAAGCTTTCTTT
many	TRBJ2-1	TRBD2	TRBV7-8	15	CASSPLAGGPVEQFF	TGTGCCAGCAGCCCACTAGCGGGAGGGCCCGTTGAGCAGTTCTTC
many	TRBJ1-1	NA	TRBV5-1	17	CASSPPQGRPPNTEAFF	TGCGCCAGCAGCCCCCCCCAGGGGAGGCCGCCGAACACTGAAGCTTTCTTT
few	TRBJ2-1	TRBD1	TRBV19	15	CASTPGQGPYNEQFF	TGTGCCAGTACACCCGGACAGGGTCCCTACAATGAGCAGTTCTTC
few	TRBJ2-3	NA	TRBV5-4	15	CASDSPAGNTDTQYF	TGTGCCAGCGATTCCCCCGCAGGAAACACAGATACGCAGTATTTT
few	TRBJ1-1	NA	TRBV27	14	CASSSLRVSTEAFF	TGTGCCAGCAGTTCCCTCAGGGTGAGCACTGAAGCTTTCTTT
few	TRBJ1-2	NA	TRBV7-2	12	CASSWKDYGYTF	TGTGCCAGCAGCTGGAAAGACTATGGCTACACCTTC
few	TRBJ1-1	TRBD1	TRBV5-6	16	CASSLGDRGPGTEAFF	TGTGCCAGCAGCTTGGGGGACAGGGGGCCGGGCACTGAAGCTTTCTTT
NA	TRBJ2-1	TRBD2	TRBV4-2	16	CASSQGQRTSGREQFF	TGTGCCAGCAGCCAAGGACAAAGGACTAGCGGTCGAGAGCAGTTCTTC
many	TRBJ2-1	NA	TRBV9	15	CASSAGGSSYNEQFF	TGTGCCAGCAGCGCCGGGGGTTCCTCCTACAATGAGCAGTTCTTC
NA	TRBJ2-7	TRBD2	TRBV3-1	15	CASSQALAGSYEQYF	TGTGCCAGCAGCCAGGCACTAGCGGGTTCCTACGAGCAGTACTTC